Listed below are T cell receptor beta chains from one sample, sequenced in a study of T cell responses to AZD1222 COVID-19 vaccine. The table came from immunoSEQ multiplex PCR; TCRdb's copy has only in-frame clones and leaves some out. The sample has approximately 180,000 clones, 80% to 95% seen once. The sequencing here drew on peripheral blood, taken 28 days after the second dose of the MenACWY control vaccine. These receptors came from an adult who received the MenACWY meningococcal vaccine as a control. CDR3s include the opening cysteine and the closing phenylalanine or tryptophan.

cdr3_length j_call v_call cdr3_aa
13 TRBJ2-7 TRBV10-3 CAISDRDRYEQYF
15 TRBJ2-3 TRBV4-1 CASSQNPSETDTQYF
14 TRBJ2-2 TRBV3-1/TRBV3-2 CASSQNPGVGELFF
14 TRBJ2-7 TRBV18 CASSPGLANYEQYF
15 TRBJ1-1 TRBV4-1 CASSQDGGVRAEAFF
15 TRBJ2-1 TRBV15 CATSRDTVFVDEQFF
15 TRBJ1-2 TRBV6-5 CASRTDSTGNYGYTF
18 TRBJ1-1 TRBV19 CASSLRRGARAGNTEAFF
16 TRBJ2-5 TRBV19 CASSPRTSRRYAAQYF
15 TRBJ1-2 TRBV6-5 CASSYSYQGHYGYTF
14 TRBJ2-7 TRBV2 CASRLLHNSYEQYF
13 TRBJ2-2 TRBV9 CASSVDPAGELFF
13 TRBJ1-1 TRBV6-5 CASSYDLNTEAFF
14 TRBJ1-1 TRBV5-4 CASSLDRLNTEAFF
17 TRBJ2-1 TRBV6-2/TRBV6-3 CASSTHRTPRSYNEQFF
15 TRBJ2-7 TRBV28 CASSRSGTGAYEQYF
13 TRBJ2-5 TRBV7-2 CASSLTAGTDKYF
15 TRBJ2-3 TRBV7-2 CASSLTGGPADTQYF
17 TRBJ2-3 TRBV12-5 CASGLGATSGSTDTQYF
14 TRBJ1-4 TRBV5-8 CASSHTTVYEKLFF
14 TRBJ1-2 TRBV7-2 CASSLGGGLYGYTF
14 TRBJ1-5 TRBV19 CASSIRQGNQPQHF
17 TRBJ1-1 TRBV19 CASSIGGLMGQDTEAFF
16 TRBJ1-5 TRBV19 CASSILRKYSNQPQHF
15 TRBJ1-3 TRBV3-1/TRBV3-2 CASSQERLTGNTIYF
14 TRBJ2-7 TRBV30 CAWMTPGRGYEQYF
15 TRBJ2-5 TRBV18 CASSPRSGEQETQYF
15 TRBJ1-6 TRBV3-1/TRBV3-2 CASSQDRVGNSPLHF
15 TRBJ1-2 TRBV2 CASRQAGPRNYGYTF
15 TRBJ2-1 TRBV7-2 CASSLVSGGVNEQFF
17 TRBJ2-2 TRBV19 CASSRVQALGESGELFF
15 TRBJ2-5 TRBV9 CASNEQGAYQETQYF
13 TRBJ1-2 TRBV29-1 CSVPTGAYYGYTF